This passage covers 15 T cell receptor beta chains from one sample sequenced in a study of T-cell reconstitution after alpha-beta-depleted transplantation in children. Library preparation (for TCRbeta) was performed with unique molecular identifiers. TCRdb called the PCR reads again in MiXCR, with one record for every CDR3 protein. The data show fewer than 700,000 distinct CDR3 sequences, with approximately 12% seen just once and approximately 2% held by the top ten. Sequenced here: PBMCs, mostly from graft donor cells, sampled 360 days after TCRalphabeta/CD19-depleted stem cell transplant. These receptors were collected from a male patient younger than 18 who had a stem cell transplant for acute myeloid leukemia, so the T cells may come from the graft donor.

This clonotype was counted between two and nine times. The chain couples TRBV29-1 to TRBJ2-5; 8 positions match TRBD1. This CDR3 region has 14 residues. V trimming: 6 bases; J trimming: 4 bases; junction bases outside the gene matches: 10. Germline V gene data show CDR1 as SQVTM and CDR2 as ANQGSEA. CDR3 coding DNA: TGCAGCGTCCTCCGGGACAGGACCCCAGAGACCCAGTACTTC. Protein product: CSVLRDRTPETQYF. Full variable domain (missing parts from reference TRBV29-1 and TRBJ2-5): SAVISQKPSRDICQRGTSLTIQCQVDSQVTMMFWYRQQPGQSLTLIATANQGSEATYESGFVIDKFPISRPNLTFSTLTVSNMSPEDSSIYLCSVLRDRTPETQYFGPGTRLLVL.

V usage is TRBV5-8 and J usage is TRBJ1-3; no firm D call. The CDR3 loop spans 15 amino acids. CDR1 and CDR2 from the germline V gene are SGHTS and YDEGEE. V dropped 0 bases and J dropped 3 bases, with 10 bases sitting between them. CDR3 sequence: CASSLVNRVGNTIYF. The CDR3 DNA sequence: TGTGCCAGCAGCTTGGTAAATCGAGTTGGAAACACCATATATTTT. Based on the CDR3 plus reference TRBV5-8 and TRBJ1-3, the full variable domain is EAGVTQSPTHLIKTRGQQATLRCSPISGHTSVYWYQQALGLGLQFLLWYDEGEERNRGNFPPRFSGRQFPNYSSELNVNALELEDSALYLCASSLVNRVGNTIYFGEGSWLTVV.

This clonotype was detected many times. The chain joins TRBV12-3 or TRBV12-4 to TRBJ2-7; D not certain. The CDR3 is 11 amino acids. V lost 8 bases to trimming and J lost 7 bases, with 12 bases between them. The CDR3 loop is CASGRSGEQYF. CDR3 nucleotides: TGTGCCAGCGGACGCTCTGGGGAGCAGTACTTC.

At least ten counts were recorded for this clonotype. CDR3 protein: CASRWGSGTDTQYF. The CDR3 DNA reads as TGTGCCAGCAGATGGGGGAGCGGCACAGATACGCAGTATTTT. V usage is TRBV27 and J usage is TRBJ2-3; D may match TRBD1 or TRBD2 (5 bases each). With 6 bases removed from V and 1 base from J, the gap between germline ends came to 11 bases. The germline V gene has CDR1 MNHEY and CDR2 SMNVEV (reference sequence). CDR3 length: 14 residues.

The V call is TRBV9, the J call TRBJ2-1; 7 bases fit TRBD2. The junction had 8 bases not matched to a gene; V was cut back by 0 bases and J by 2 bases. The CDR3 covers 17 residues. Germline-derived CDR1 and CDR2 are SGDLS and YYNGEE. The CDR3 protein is CASSVASLAAPYNEQFF. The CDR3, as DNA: TGTGCCAGCAGCGTAGCGTCCCTAGCGGCACCCTACAATGAGCAGTTCTTC. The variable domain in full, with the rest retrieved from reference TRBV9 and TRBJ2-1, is DSGVTQTPKHLITATGQRVTLRCSPRSGDLSVYWYQQSLDQGLQFLIQYYNGEERAKGNILERFSAQQFPDLHSELNLSSLELGDSALYFCASSVASLAAPYNEQFFGPGTRLTVL.

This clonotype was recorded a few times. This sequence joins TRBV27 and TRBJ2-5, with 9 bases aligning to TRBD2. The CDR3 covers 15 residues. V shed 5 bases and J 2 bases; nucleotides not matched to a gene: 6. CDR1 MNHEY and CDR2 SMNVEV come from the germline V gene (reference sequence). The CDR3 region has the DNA TGTGCCAGCAGTCCCTGGACTAGCGCACAAGAGACCCAGTACTTC. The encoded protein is CASSPWTSAQETQYF.

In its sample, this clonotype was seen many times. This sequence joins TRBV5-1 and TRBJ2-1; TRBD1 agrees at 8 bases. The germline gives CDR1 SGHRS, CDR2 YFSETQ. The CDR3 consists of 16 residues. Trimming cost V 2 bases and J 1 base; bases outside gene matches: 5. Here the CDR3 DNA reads TGCGCCAGCAGCTTACTCCGGGACAGGTCCTACAATGAGCAGTTCTTC. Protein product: CASSLLRDRSYNEQFF.

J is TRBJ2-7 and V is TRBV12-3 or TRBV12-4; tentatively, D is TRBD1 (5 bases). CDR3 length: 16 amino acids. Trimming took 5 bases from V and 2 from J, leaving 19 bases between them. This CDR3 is CASSPILLQATYEQYF. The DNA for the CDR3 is TGTGCCAGCAGTCCCATACTCCTACAGGCTACCTACGAGCAGTACTTC.

The CDR3 loop is CSVVRDRLSYEQYF. In DNA, the CDR3 is TGCAGCGTTGTCCGAGACAGGCTTTCCTACGAGCAGTACTTC. This chain connects TRBV29-1 to TRBJ2-7, with D possibly being TRBD1 (6 bases). Trimming cost V 4 bases and J 1 base, with 14 bases left between them. The CDR3 extends over 14 amino acids. CDR1 and CDR2 (germline): SQVTM, ANQGSEA.

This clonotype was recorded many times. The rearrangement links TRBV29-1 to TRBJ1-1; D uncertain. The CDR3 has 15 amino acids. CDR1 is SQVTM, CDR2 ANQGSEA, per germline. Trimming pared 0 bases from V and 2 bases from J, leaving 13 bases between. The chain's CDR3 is CSVEDSFFGNTEAFF. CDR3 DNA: TGCAGCGTTGAAGATTCTTTTTTCGGTAACACTGAAGCTTTCTTT.

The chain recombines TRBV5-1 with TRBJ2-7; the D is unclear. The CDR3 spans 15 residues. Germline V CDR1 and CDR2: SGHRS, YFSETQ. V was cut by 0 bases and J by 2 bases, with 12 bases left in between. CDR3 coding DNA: TGCGCCAGCAGCTTGGCCCCGATAATCACCTACGAGCAGTACTTC. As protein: CASSLAPIITYEQYF.

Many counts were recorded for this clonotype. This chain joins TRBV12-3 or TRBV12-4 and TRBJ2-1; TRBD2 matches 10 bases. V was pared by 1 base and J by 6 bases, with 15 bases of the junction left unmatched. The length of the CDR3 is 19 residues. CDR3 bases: TGTGCCAGCAGTTTAGGTCTAGCGGGAGTAGTGGGGGCCCTCAATGAGCAGTTCTTC. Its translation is CASSLGLAGVVGALNEQFF.

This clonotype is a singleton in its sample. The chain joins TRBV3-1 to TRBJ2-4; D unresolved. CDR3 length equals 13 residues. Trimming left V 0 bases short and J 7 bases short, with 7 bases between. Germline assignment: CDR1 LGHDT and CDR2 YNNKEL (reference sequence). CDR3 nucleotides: TGTGCCAGCAGCCAAGAGTATCCGAACATTCAGTACTTC. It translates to CASSQEYPNIQYF.

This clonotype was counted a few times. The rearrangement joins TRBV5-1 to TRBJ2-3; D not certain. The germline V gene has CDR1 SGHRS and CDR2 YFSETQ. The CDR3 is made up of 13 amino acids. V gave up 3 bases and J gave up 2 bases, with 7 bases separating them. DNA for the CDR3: TGCGCCAGCAGCTCCGCAGCCACAGATACGCAGTATTTT. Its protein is CASSSAATDTQYF.

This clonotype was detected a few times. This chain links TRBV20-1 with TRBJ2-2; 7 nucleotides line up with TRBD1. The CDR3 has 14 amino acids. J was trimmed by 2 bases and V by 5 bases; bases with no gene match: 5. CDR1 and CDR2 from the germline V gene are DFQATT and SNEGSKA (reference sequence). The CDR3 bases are TGCAGTGCTGCCGGGACAGCCAACACCGGGGAGCTGTTTTTT. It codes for CSAAGTANTGELFF.